This T cell receptor (beta chain) appears in the sequencing data of a study of Graves' ophthalmopathy and Graves' hyperthyroidism. Study-wide findings and caveats: The model flagged ophthalmopathy progression at about 71% sensitivity and 72.22% specificity. In blood, most expanded thyroid clonotypes above 0.001 frequency were also detected.

This clonotype was observed a handful of times. Antigen unknown. Amplified material comprised TCR beta CDR3 regions derived from RNA transcripts. Amplification began with first-round RT-PCR using HTBI primers, then second-round multiplex PCR was performed. Each CDR3 protein is one row after TCRdb ran MiXCR on the multiplex PCR reads. The data hold over a million distinct CDR3 sequences, with about two fifths observed a single time. This CDR3 comprises 14 residues. V was cut by 3 bases and J by 4 bases, with 12 bases left in between. Germline V gene data show CDR1 as KGHSH and CDR2 as LQKENI. J is TRBJ2-5 and V is TRBV18; D perhaps matches TRBD2 (5 bases). The origin of this receptor is an adult man with Graves' hyperthyroidism. Input material: peripheral blood or thyroid tissue (not recorded which). The CDR3 DNA sequence: TGTGCCAGCTCACCGTGGGGAGATGGAGAGACCCAGTACTTC. It encodes CASSPWGDGETQYF.